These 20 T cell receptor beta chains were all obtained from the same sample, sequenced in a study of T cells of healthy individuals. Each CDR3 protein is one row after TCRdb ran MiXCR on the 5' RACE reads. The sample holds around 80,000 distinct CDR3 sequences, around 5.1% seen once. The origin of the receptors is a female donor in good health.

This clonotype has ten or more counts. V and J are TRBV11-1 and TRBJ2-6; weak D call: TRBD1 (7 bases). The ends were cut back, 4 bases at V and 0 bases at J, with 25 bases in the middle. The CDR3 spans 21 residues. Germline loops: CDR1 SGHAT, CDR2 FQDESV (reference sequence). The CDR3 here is CASSSMSDAGQSASGANVLTF. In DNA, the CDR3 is TGTGCCAGCAGCTCCATGTCTGACGCGGGACAGTCAGCCTCTGGGGCCAACGTCCTGACTTTC. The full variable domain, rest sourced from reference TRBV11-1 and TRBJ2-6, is EAEVAQSPRYKITEKSQAVAFWCDPISGHATLYWYRQILGQGPELLVQFQDESVVDDSQLPKDRFSAERLKGVDSTLKIQPAELGDSAMYLCASSSMSDAGQSASGANVLTFGAGSRLTVL.

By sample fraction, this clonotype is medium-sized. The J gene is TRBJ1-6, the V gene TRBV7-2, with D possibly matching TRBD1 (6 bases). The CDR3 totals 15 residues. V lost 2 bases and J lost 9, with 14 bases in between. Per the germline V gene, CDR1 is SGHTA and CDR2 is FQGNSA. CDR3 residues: CASSLTPRGSSPLHF. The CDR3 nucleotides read TGTGCCAGCAGCTTAACCCCCAGGGGCAGTTCACCCCTCCACTTT.

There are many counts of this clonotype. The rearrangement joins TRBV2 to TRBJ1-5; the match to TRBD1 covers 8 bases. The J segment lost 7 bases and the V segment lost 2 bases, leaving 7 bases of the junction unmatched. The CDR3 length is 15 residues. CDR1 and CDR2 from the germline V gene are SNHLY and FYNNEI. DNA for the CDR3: TGTGCCAGCAGTGAAAGACAGGGGCGACTCCAGCCCCAGCATTTT. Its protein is CASSERQGRLQPQHF.

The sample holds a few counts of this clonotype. The CDR3 DNA sequence: TGCGCCAGCAGCTTTGGGAGTAGAGCTTTCTTT. Encoded protein: CASSFGSRAFF. V and J are TRBV5-1 and TRBJ1-1; no clear D. The CDR3 totals 11 residues. Trimming stripped 2 bases from V and 10 bases from J, with 9 bases between. The germline CDR1 and CDR2 sequences are SGHRS and YFSETQ.

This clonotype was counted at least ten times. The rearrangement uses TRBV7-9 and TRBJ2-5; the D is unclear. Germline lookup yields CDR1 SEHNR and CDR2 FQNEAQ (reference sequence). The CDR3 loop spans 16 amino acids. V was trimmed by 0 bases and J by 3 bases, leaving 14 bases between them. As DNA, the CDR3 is TGTGCCAGCAGCTTAGCTCTCTTGGAAATTAAAGAGACCCAGTACTTC. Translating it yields CASSLALLEIKETQYF.

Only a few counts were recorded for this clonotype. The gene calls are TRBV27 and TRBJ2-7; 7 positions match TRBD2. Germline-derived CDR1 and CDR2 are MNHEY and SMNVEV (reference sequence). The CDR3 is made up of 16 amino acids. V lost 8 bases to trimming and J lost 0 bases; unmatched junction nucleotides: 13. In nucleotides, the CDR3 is TGTGCCAGCGGTTCGGGCCCAAGCGGGATCTCCTACGAGCAGTACTTC. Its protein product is CASGSGPSGISYEQYF.

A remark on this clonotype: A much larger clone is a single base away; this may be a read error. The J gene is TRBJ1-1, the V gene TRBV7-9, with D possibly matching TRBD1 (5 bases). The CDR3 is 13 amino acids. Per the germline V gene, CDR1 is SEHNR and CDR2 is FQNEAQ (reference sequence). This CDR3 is CASSVTGTREASF. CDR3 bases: TGTGCCAGCAGCGTGACTGGGACGCGGGAAGCTTCCTTT.

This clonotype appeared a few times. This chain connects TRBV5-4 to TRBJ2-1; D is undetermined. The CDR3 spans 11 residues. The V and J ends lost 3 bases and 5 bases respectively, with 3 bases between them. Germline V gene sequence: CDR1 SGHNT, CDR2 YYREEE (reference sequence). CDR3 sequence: CASSWNNEQFF. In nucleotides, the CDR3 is TGTGCCAGCAGCTGGAACAATGAGCAGTTCTTC.

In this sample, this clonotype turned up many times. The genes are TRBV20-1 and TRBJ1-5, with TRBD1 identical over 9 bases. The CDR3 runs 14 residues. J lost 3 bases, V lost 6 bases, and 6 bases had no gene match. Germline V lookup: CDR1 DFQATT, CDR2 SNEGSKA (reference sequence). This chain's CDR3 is CSAPDRGTNQPQHF. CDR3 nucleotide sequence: TGCAGTGCACCGGACAGGGGTACCAATCAGCCCCAGCATTTT.

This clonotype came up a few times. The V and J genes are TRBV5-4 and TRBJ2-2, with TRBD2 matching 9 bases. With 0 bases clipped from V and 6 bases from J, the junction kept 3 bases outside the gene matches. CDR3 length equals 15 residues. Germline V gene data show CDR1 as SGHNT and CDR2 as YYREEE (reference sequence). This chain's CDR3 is CASSLAAGGPGELFF. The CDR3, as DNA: TGTGCCAGCAGCTTGGCGGCGGGAGGGCCCGGGGAGCTGTTTTTT. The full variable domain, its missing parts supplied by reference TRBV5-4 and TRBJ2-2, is ETGVTQSPTHLIKTRGQQVTLRCSSQSGHNTVSWYQQALGQGPQFIFQYYREEENGRGNFPPRFSGLQFPNYSSELNVNALELDDSALYLCASSLAAGGPGELFFGEGSRLTVL.

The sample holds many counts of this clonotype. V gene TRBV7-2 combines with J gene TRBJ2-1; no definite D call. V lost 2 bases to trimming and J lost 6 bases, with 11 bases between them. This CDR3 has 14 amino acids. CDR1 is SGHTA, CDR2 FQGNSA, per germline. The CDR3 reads CASSLHRASNEQFF. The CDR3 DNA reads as TGTGCCAGCAGCTTACATAGGGCTAGCAATGAGCAGTTCTTC.

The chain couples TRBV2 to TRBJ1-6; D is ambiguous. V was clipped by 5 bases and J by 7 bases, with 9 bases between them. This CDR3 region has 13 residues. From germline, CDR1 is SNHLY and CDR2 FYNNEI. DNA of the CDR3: TGTGCCAGCAGTCAATTGTTCAATTCACCCCTCCACTTT. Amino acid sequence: CASSQLFNSPLHF.

CDR3: CASSLYPQGGGNEKLFF. The CDR3 coding sequence is TGTGCCAGCAGTTTATACCCCCAAGGGGGGGGAAATGAAAAACTGTTTTTT. The chain couples TRBV28 to TRBJ1-4, with D tentatively TRBD1 (6 bases). V was pared by 1 base and J by 5 bases, with 17 bases between. Looked up from germline, CDR1 is MDHEN and CDR2 is SYDVKM. This CDR3 comprises 17 residues.

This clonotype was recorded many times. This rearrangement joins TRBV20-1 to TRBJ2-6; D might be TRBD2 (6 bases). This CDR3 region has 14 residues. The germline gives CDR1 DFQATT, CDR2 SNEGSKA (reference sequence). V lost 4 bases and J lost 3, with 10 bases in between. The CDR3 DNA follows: TGCAGTGCTATACGCGGGGTTGGGGCCAACGTCCTGACTTTC. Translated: CSAIRGVGANVLTF.

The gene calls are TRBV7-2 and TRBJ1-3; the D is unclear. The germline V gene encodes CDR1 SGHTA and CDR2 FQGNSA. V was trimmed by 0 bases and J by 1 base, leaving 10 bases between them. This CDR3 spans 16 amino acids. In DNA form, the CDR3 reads TGTGCCAGCAGCTTAGCGGGCAGCAGGTCTGGAAACACCATATATTTT. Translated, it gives CASSLAGSRSGNTIYF.

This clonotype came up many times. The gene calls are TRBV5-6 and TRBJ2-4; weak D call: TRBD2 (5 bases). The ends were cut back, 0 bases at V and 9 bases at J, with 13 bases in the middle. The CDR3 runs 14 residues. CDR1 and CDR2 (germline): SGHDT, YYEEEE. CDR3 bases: TGTGCCAGCAGCTTGGGACTCCCCCGGGGCATTCAGTACTTC. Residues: CASSLGLPRGIQYF.

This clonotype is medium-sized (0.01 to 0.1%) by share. CDR3 nucleotide sequence: TGTGCCAGCAGTCCCTCCGGACCCACGGCCGAGCAGTACTTC. Translation gives CASSPSGPTAEQYF. The chain couples TRBV12-3 or TRBV12-4 to TRBJ2-7; D unclear. Deletions cut 5 bases from V and 6 bases from J, with 17 bases between. The CDR3 runs 14 residues.

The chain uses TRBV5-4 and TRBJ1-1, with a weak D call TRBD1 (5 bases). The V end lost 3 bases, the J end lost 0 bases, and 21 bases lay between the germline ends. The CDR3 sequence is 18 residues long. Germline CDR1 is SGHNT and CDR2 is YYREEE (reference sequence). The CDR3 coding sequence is TGTGCCAGCAGCTCCGGTGGTGGGGGACTGACTCTGAACACTGAAGCTTTCTTT. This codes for CASSSGGGGLTLNTEAFF.

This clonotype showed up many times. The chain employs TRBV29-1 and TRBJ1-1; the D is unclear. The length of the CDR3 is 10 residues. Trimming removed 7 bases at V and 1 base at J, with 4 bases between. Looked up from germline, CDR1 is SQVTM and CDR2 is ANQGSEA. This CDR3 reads CSAKNTEAFF. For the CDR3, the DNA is TGCAGCGCCAAGAACACTGAAGCTTTCTTT. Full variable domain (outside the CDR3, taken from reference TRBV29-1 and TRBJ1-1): SAVISQKPSRDICQRGTSLTIQCQVDSQVTMMFWYRQQPGQSLTLIATANQGSEATYESGFVIDKFPISRPNLTFSTLTVSNMSPEDSSIYLCSAKNTEAFFGQGTRLTVV.

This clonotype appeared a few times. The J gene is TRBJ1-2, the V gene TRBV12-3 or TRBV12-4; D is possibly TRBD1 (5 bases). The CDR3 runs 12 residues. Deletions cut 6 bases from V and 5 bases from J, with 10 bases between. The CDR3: CASSLGQYGYTF. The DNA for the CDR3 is TGTGCCAGCAGCCTAGGACAATATGGCTACACCTTC.